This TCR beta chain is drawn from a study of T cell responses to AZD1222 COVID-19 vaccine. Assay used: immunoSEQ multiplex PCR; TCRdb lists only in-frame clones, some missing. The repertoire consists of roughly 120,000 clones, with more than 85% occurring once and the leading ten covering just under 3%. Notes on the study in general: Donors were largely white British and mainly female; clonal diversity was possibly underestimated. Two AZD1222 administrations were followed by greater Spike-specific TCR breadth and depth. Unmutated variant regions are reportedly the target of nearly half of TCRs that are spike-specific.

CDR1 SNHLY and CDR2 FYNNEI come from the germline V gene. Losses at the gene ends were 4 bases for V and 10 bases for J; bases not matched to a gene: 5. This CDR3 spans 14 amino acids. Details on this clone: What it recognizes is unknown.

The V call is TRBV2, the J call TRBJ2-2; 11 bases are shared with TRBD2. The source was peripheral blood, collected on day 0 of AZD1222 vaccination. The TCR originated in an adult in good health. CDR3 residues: CASSVSGRAPELFF. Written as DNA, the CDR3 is TGTGCCAGCAGTGTTAGCGGGAGGGCCCCGGAGCTGTTTTTT.